The subject of this entry is one T cell receptor (beta chain). Its target antigen remains unknown. The input lacks base qualities; no much larger clone sits a single base away. This sample is drawn from a study of identical twins (dated by TCRdb to the mid-2010s). The study in broad terms: To test whether fetal clonotypes persist, this study deep-sequenced TCR alpha and beta repertoires from monozygotic twins, from unrelated adults of various ages, and from cord blood. To rule out contamination, replicate twin experiments were performed at different times with different library preparation protocols. On the study overall, not on this receptor specifically: Abundant cord blood beta clonotypes had fewer insertions, young adult naive repertoires showed a similar but weaker trend, and memory repertoires showed no such trend. Because the same donors could not be followed over many years, the conclusions relied on cross-sectional statistical analysis. Out-of-frame TCR alpha sharing in monozygotic twins was systematically underestimated by recombination models, whereas sharing between unrelated individuals was in agreement with the recombination models. In beta out-of-frame sequences, excess twin sharing was weaker, because having fewer shared sequences lowered the signal-to-noise ratio. Compared with coincidental sharing between unrelated individuals, out-of-frame TCR alpha sequences shared between twins had an excess of sequences with low generation probability. Zero-insertion analyses could be partly confounded by invariant T cells such as MAIT and iNKT, though diverse VJ usage argued against such confounding for most clonotypes.

Every donor in the study was a healthy Caucasian. The library was prepared using 5' RACE. Sequencer: Illumina HiSeq 2000. A universal primer binding site was introduced by template switching, and a unique molecular identifier was present in the final cDNA, enabling accurate counting of TCR cDNA molecules. Specific primers in the conserved constant-segment region were used to synthesize first-strand cDNA for TCR alpha and beta chains. To control for contamination, every cDNA library was double barcoded, receiving both a SMART-Mk sample barcode and Illumina barcodes. TruSeq adapter sequences, together with Illumina sample barcodes, were added in two successive PCR steps. The Illumina HiSeq platform was used with custom primers to sequence TCR alpha and beta cDNA libraries. The source study handled its data this way. MiGEC processed the raw reads to extract unique molecular identifiers, while MiXCR was used to determine the CDR3 positions. Recombination models were inferred per individual with the repgenHMM and IGoR tools using an EM algorithm. The analysis of shared clonotypes was done with the tcR package in R, with sharing normalized by the product of cloneset sizes. To study raw recombination free of thymic and clonal selection effects, out-of-frame nonproductive sequences were analyzed. The public reads were run again by TCRdb, first through fastp at Q25 and then through MiXCR, and only productive beta chains were kept. Rows with a matching CDR3 protein are joined into one entry that keeps the most common DNA and genes. The V and J calls were not made by the authors but by TCRdb's processing. The sample contains some 1,700,000 distinct CDR3 sequences, about 32% of them found a single time. In total, the top ten clones hold about 0.25% of the sample.

The sequencing input was cord blood. The TCR was taken from a newborn girl in good health.

The CDR3 loop reads CASGLRLADTQYF. The DNA sequence reads TGTGCTAGTGGTTTGCGACTAGCAGATACGCAGTATTTT. This chain joins TRBV12-5 to TRBJ2-3, and possibly TRBD2, on 6 matching bases. V and J are truncated by 2 bases and 4 bases respectively, leaving an intervening sequence of 7 bases. Sequences LGHNT (CDR1) and FRNRAP (CDR2) are obtained from the germline V gene. Inclusive of the bounding cysteine and phenylalanine, the CDR3 is 13 residues long. CDR3 DNA is the only sequence kept; it has 39 bases, read in frame from the first base.